The clone carrying this T cell receptor beta chain was observed at least ten times. The target antigen is unknown. Scientists made TCR beta libraries using quantitative 5'-RACE with molecular barcodes. TCRdb re-called the 5' RACE reads through MiXCR, storing one row per CDR3 protein. The sample carries fewer than 550,000 distinct CDR3 sequences, 5.3% recorded once. This sample is drawn from a study of CD8 T cells in ankylosing spondylitis. Points from the study as a whole: Several highly homologous variants made up a TCR beta motif that seemed to typify ankylosing spondylitis blood. Within peripheral blood, clones linked to disease were CD8+ and relatively rare. Past research had described some motif variants in reactive arthritis synovial fluid and blood. Matched ankylosing spondylitis synovial fluid reportedly showed significant enrichment of disease-linked clones.

The junction had 6 bases not matched to a gene; V was cut back by 6 bases and J by 7 bases. The germline gives CDR1 SGHRS, CDR2 YFSETQ. This CDR3 contains 13 residues. This TCR derives from a male donor with ankylosing spondylitis. The sample taken for sequencing was blood, either unsorted or a sorted T cell fraction (not recorded which). The gene calls are TRBV5-1 and TRBJ1-1, with TRBD1 identical over 10 bases. The CDR3, as DNA: TGCGCCAGCACCGCGACAGGGGGCCTTGAAGCTTTCTTT. The encoded protein is CASTATGGLEAFF.